A selection of T cell receptor beta chains follows, all from one sample in a study of T cells in Graves' hyperthyroidism and ophthalmopathy. TCRdb re-derived calls from the multiplex PCR reads in MiXCR, one entry per CDR3 protein. The sample has 450,000 to 700,000 distinct CDR3 sequences, 46% seen once. Input material: peripheral blood or thyroid tissue (not recorded which). These receptors were collected from an adult woman with Graves' disease, either hyperthyroidism or ophthalmopathy (not recorded which). Each CDR3 is given with its conserved first and last residue. D genes are given only for firm matches. For some rows the clone size is stated as once, few or many, or as a class when expanded; others skip it.

CDR3aa | CDR3nt | d_gene | abundance | j_gene | v_gene
CASSLERPGVDEQYF | TGCGCCAGCAGCTTGGAAAGACCAGGGGTCGACGAGCAGTACTTC | - | - | TRBJ2-7 | TRBV5-1
CASSRDPYTEAFF | TGTGCCAGCAGCCGGGATCCGTACACTGAAGCTTTCTTT | - | - | TRBJ1-1 | TRBV7-3
CASSEGGQIQPQHF | TGTGCCAGCAGTGAAGGTGGGCAGATCCAGCCCCAGCATTTT | - | many | TRBJ1-5 | TRBV2
CASSSNPEPQHF | TGTGCCAGCAGTTCGAATCCTGAGCCCCAGCATTTT | - | - | TRBJ1-5 | TRBV2
CASSIRDRDEQFF | TGTGCCAGTAGTATACGAGACAGAGATGAGCAGTTCTTC | - | many | TRBJ2-1 | TRBV19
CASSQNRDGSNQPQHF | TGTGCCAGCAGCCAAAACCGGGACGGTAGCAATCAGCCCCAGCATTTT | - | - | TRBJ1-5 | TRBV7-9
CASSHPISRSPLHF | TGCGCCAGCAGCCACCCCATATCCCGTTCACCCCTCCACTTT | - | many | TRBJ1-6 | TRBV4-1
CASSQSSGRHGYTF | TGCGCCAGCAGCCAAAGCAGCGGGAGGCATGGCTACACCTTC | - | once | TRBJ1-2 | TRBV7-3
CSAWGLAGGSAETQYF | TGCAGTGCTTGGGGACTAGCGGGAGGGTCGGCGGAGACCCAGTACTTC | TRBD2 | - | TRBJ2-5 | TRBV20-1
CASSSQGERAFF | TGCGCCAGCAGCTCGCAGGGGGAGAGAGCTTTCTTT | TRBD1 | many | TRBJ1-1 | TRBV5-1
CASSLSGYSPLHF | TGTGCCAGCAGCTTGTCAGGGTACTCACCCCTCCACTTT | - | - | TRBJ1-6 | TRBV5-1
CSALWTSGTGELFF | TGCAGTGCGCTGTGGACTAGCGGCACCGGGGAGCTGTTTTTT | TRBD2 | once | TRBJ2-2 | TRBV20-1
CASSLAQDRRNSPLHF | TGTGCCAGCAGCTTAGCCCAGGACAGGCGCAATTCACCCCTCCACTTT | TRBD1 | many | TRBJ1-6 | TRBV7-2
CASPPGGANTGELFF | TGTGCCAGCCCTCCGGGGGGGGCGAACACCGGGGAGCTGTTTTTT | TRBD2 | - | TRBJ2-2 | TRBV28
CASSPGRGAFF | TGTGCCAGTAGTCCCGGGAGAGGAGCTTTCTTT | - | - | TRBJ1-1 | TRBV19
CASSSQRGGTEAFF | TGTGCCAGCAGTTCGCAGAGGGGTGGCACTGAAGCTTTCTTT | - | many | TRBJ1-1 | TRBV27
CSARSRMGGGYTF | TGCAGTGCTAGATCCAGGATGGGGGGCGGCTACACCTTC | - | - | TRBJ1-2 | TRBV20-1
CASSFQGAGFDETQYF | TGTGCCAGCAGCTTTCAGGGGGCAGGTTTCGACGAGACCCAGTACTTC | TRBD1 | - | TRBJ2-5 | TRBV5-5
CASNLPSASRTRGRPAGYTF | TGTGCCAGCAACTTACCCTCTGCCAGCAGAACGCGGGGCAGACCCGCCGGCTACACCTTC | - | - | TRBJ1-2 | TRBV7-9
CANSYQRTDTQYF | TGTGCCAACAGTTACCAGCGCACAGATACGCAGTATTTT | - | - | TRBJ2-3 | TRBV12-3/TRBV12-4
CASSIGQFPGELFF | TGTGCCAGTAGTATAGGGCAGTTCCCCGGGGAGCTGTTTTTT | - | - | TRBJ2-2 | TRBV19
CASRLPGLAEQYF | TGTGCCAGCAGACTCCCGGGACTAGCCGAGCAGTACTTC | TRBD2 | many | TRBJ2-7 | TRBV28
CSASRYSSYNEQFF | TGCAGTGCTAGCCGATATAGCTCCTACAATGAGCAGTTCTTC | - | - | TRBJ2-1 | TRBV20-1
CSARDGGRDGYEQYF | TGCAGTGCTAGAGATGGGGGGAGGGATGGCTACGAGCAGTACTTC | TRBD2 | - | TRBJ2-7 | TRBV20-1
CAVLGRGETQYF | TGTGCCGTTCTCGGGAGGGGTGAGACCCAGTACTTC | TRBD2 | - | TRBJ2-5 | TRBV10-3
CAARDRGRGNEQYF | TGTGCCGCACGGGACAGGGGGCGAGGTAATGAGCAGTACTTC | TRBD1 | - | TRBJ2-7 | TRBV6-1
CATSESGTGGTDGAFF | TGTGCCACCAGTGAATCAGGGACAGGGGGCACGGACGGAGCTTTCTTT | TRBD1 | - | TRBJ1-1 | TRBV24-1
CSAWDLTSSYEQYF | TGCAGTGCTTGGGACCTAACAAGCTCCTACGAGCAGTACTTC | - | many | TRBJ2-7 | TRBV20-1